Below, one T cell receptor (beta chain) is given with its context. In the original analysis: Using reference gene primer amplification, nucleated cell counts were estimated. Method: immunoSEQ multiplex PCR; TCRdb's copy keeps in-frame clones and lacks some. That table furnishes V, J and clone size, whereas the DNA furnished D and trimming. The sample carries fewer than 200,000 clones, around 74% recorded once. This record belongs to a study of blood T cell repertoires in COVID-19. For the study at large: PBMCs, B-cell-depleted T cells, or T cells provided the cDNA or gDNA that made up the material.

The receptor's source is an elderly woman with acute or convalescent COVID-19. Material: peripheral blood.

As DNA, the CDR3 is TGTGCCAGCAGTTTGACAGGGTTGGGACAAGAGACCCAGTACTTC. Translating it yields CASSLTGLGQETQYF. The chain joins TRBV27 to TRBJ2-5; 7 nucleotides agree with TRBD1. The CDR3 loop spans 15 amino acids. In germline, CDR1 is MNHEY, CDR2 SMNVEV (reference sequence). V lost 3 bases, J lost 2 bases, and 6 bases stayed unmatched.